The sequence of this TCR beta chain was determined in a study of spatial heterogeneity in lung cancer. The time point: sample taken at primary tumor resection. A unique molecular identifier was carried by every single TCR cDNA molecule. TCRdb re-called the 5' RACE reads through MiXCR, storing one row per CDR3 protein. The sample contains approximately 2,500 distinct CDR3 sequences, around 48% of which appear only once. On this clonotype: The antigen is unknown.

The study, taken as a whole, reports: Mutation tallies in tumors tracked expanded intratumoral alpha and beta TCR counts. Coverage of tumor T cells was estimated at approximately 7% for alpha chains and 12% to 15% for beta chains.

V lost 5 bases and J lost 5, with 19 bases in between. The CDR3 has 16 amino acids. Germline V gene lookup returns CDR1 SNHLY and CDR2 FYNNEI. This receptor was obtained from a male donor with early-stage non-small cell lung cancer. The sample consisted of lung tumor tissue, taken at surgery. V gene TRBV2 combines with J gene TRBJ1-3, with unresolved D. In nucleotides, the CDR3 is TGTGCCAGCAGTCCGGATAGAGTTGGCACCAGAAACACCATATATTTT. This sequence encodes CASSPDRVGTRNTIYF.